The 28 T cell receptor beta chains below were found in one sample sequenced in a study of neoadjuvant nivolumab and ipilimumab in lung cancer. Produced via immunoSEQ multiplex PCR; TCRdb's table is partial and in-frame only. The repertoire holds about 38,000 clones, with 85% to 90% as singletons. Sample: peripheral blood, taken before neoadjuvant nivolumab, alone or with ipilimumab. The receptors originated from an adult with non-small cell lung cancer.

This rearrangement joins TRBV30 to TRBJ2-7; 12 positions match TRBD2. With 4 bases clipped from V and 7 bases from J, the junction kept 8 bases outside the gene matches. The CDR3 runs to 14 residues. From germline, CDR1 is GTSNPN and CDR2 SVGIG (reference sequence). The DNA for the CDR3 is TGTGCCTGGACCCAACTAGCGGGAGGAGGGGAGCAGTACTTC. Residues: CAWTQLAGGGEQYF. The full variable domain, completed using reference TRBV30 and TRBJ2-7, is SQTIHQWPATLVQPVGSPLSLECTVEGTSNPNLYWYRQAAGRGLQLLFYSVGIGQISSEVPQNLSASRPQDRQFILSSKKLLLSDSGFYLCAWTQLAGGGEQYFGPGTRLTVT.

The V call is TRBV30, the J call TRBJ2-5, with 7 bases matching TRBD2. The V and J ends lost 4 bases and 5 bases, in that order; junction bases with no gene match: 13. CDR3 length equals 15 residues. The germline V gene has CDR1 GTSNPN and CDR2 SVGIG (reference sequence). CDR3 in DNA: TGTGCCTGGACCCTACGCTCGGCGGGAGATGAGACCCAGTACTTC. This gives the protein CAWTLRSAGDETQYF.

V gene TRBV7-8 combines with J gene TRBJ2-7, with 7 bases identical to TRBD1. This CDR3 is built from 13 residues. V trimming: 4 bases; J trimming: 2 bases; junction bases outside the gene matches: 2. Germline V gene sequence: CDR1 SGHVS, CDR2 FQNEAQ. The CDR3 DNA reads TGTGCCAGCAGCTACGACAGGGCCTACGAGCAGTACTTC. Protein sequence: CASSYDRAYEQYF.

This chain connects TRBV6-6 to TRBJ2-5; D is perhaps TRBD1 (5 bases). CDR1 and CDR2 from the germline V gene are MNHNY and SVGAGI (reference sequence). V shed 6 bases and J shed 4 bases, with 12 bases lying between them. The CDR3 contains 13 residues. CDR3 loop: CASRGPQRETQYF. As DNA, the CDR3 is TGTGCCAGCAGGGGGCCCCAGCGAGAGACCCAGTACTTC.

The chain is built from TRBV28 and TRBJ2-3; no reliable D call. The CDR3 covers 11 residues. Per the germline V gene, CDR1 is MDHEN and CDR2 is SYDVKM. Trimming removed 5 bases from V and 5 bases from J, with 5 bases in between. The CDR3 DNA sequence: TGTGCCAGCAGTGGTTTAGATACGCAGTATTTT. Residues: CASSGLDTQYF.

The gene calls are TRBV6-5 and TRBJ2-3; no clear D gene. This CDR3 spans 13 amino acids. Germline CDR1 is MNHEY and CDR2 is SVGAGI. The V end lost 2 bases, the J end lost 2 bases, and 5 bases lay between the germline ends. Here the CDR3 reads CASSYPSTDTQYF. The CDR3 DNA follows: TGTGCCAGCAGTTACCCCTCCACAGATACGCAGTATTTT.

The chain carries TRBV9 and TRBJ2-1; no definite D call. This CDR3 is 17 amino acids long. Per the germline V gene, CDR1 is SGDLS and CDR2 is YYNGEE. V was trimmed by 0 bases and J by 8 bases, leaving 21 bases between them. CDR3 sequence (DNA): TGTGCCAGCAGCGTAGATCCGTCGGCTAGGGCTCACGATGAGCAGTTCTTC. It encodes CASSVDPSARAHDEQFF.

The V and J genes are TRBV29-1 and TRBJ2-7, with 7 nucleotides matching TRBD1. The CDR3 extends over 14 amino acids. V lost 0 bases to trimming and J lost 2 bases; unmatched junction nucleotides: 4. Germline lookup yields CDR1 SQVTM and CDR2 ANQGSEA. The CDR3 DNA follows: TGCAGCGTTGAAGATACAGGGGTTGCCTACGAGCAGTACTTC. This sequence encodes CSVEDTGVAYEQYF.

V is TRBV19 and J is TRBJ2-5; the D call may be TRBD1 or TRBD2 (5 bases each). CDR3 length: 15 amino acids. V was cut by 5 bases and J by 1 base, with 14 bases left in between. Germline V gene sequence: CDR1 LNHDA, CDR2 SQIVND (reference sequence). CDR3: CASSGTGTVQETQYF. The DNA for the CDR3 is TGTGCCAGTAGTGGGACCGGGACGGTCCAAGAGACCCAGTACTTC.

This chain joins TRBV5-1 and TRBJ2-1, with 10 bases identical to TRBD1. This CDR3 region has 15 residues. CDR1 and CDR2 (germline): SGHRS, YFSETQ. The junction had 4 bases not matched to a gene; V was cut back by 0 bases and J by 7 bases. The CDR3 sequence is CASSLEMGQGNEQFF. CDR3 coding DNA: TGCGCCAGCAGCTTGGAGATGGGACAGGGGAATGAGCAGTTCTTC. The full variable domain, rest sourced from reference TRBV5-1 and TRBJ2-1, is KAGVTQTPRYLIKTRGQQVTLSCSPISGHRSVSWYQQTPGQGLQFLFEYFSETQRNKGNFPGRFSGRQFSNSRSEMNVSTLELGDSALYLCASSLEMGQGNEQFFGPGTRLTVL.

The rearrangement uses TRBV5-1 and TRBJ2-7, with TRBD2 identical over 11 bases. Germline assignment: CDR1 SGHRS and CDR2 YFSETQ. The CDR3 extends over 15 amino acids. The junction had 5 bases not matched to a gene; V was cut back by 3 bases and J by 3 bases. CDR3 residues: CASSSRLAGNYEQYF. The CDR3 coding sequence is TGCGCCAGCAGCTCTAGACTAGCGGGAAACTACGAGCAGTACTTC.

V is TRBV11-3 and J is TRBJ2-3, with 14 bases matching TRBD2. J was trimmed by 4 bases and V by 1 base; bases with no gene match: 13. CDR1 SGHNT and CDR2 YENEEA come from the germline V gene. The CDR3 runs 20 residues. The CDR3 loop is CASSLVETLTSGRAADTQYF. CDR3 nucleotide sequence: TGTGCCAGCAGCTTAGTCGAGACACTGACTAGCGGGAGGGCCGCAGATACGCAGTATTTT.

This chain connects TRBV19 to TRBJ1-4; 9 positions match TRBD1. Germline V gene lookup returns CDR1 LNHDA and CDR2 SQIVND (reference sequence). J gave up 6 bases and V 3 bases, and 2 bases lay outside the gene matches. This CDR3 comprises 14 residues. CDR3 coding DNA: TGTGCCAGTAGTATTCGGACAGGGGATGAAAAACTGTTTTTT. It encodes CASSIRTGDEKLFF.

The V gene is TRBV6-1, the J gene TRBJ1-2, with 9 bases aligning to TRBD1. The CDR3 is 13 amino acids. V lost 6 bases and J lost 7; bases outside the gene matches: 6. Germline CDR1 reads MNHNS; CDR2 reads SASEGT. The CDR3 DNA sequence: TGTGCCAGCAGAGAAAGACAGGGGGGTGGCTACACCTTC. Its translation is CASRERQGGGYTF.

CDR3 protein: CASSLVGQTNYGYTF. CDR3 nucleotide sequence: TGTGCCAGCAGCTTGGTAGGGCAGACTAACTATGGCTACACCTTC. This chain joins TRBV5-4 and TRBJ1-2; D not certain. This CDR3 contains 15 residues. Germline-derived CDR1 and CDR2 are SGHNT and YYREEE (reference sequence). V gave up 0 bases and J gave up 0 bases, with 9 bases separating them.

This chain connects TRBV11-2 to TRBJ2-7, with 9 bases fitting TRBD2. With 1 base clipped from V and 2 bases from J, the junction kept 6 bases outside the gene matches. Looked up from germline, CDR1 is SGHAT and CDR2 is FQNNGV. CDR3 length equals 16 residues. Here the CDR3 DNA reads TGTGCCAGCAGCTTAGGTCCTAGCGGGAAACCCTACGAGCAGTACTTC. It codes for CASSLGPSGKPYEQYF.

The chain employs TRBV27 and TRBJ1-1; D is unresolved. Germline CDR1 reads MNHEY; CDR2 reads SMNVEV (reference sequence). The germline V and J ends were trimmed by 3 bases and 3 bases, with 11 bases remaining between them. The CDR3 is 14 amino acids. The CDR3 loop reads CASSFLGRDTEAFF. The CDR3 DNA is TGTGCCAGCAGTTTCCTAGGAAGGGACACTGAAGCTTTCTTT.

DNA for the CDR3: TGTGCCAGCAGTGAAGATAATGAAAAACTGTTTTTT. Its translation: CASSEDNEKLFF. The V gene is TRBV2, the J gene TRBJ1-4, with D hard to call. The V gene's germline CDR1 is SNHLY and CDR2 FYNNEI. V dropped 1 base and J dropped 4 bases, with 1 base sitting between them. The CDR3 length is 12 residues. The full variable domain, rest sourced from reference TRBV2 and TRBJ1-4, is EPEVTQTPSHQVTQMGQEVILRCVPISNHLYFYWYRQILGQKVEFLVSFYNNEISEKSEIFDDQFSVERPDGSNFTLKIRSTKLEDSAMYFCASSEDNEKLFFGSGTQLSVL.

The chain combines TRBV7-9 with TRBJ2-7; either TRBD1 or TRBD2 may supply D (5 bases each). In germline, CDR1 is SEHNR, CDR2 FQNEAQ (reference sequence). V lost 5 bases and J lost 2, with 16 bases in between. The CDR3 is 15 residues long. CDR3 region: CASSRSSGSTYEQYF. The CDR3 DNA follows: TGTGCCAGCAGCCGGAGCTCAGGGAGTACCTACGAGCAGTACTTC.

V is TRBV30 and J is TRBJ2-7, with D unresolved. Germline V gives CDR1 GTSNPN, CDR2 SVGIG (reference sequence). V was trimmed by 2 bases and J by 2 bases, leaving 4 bases between them. This CDR3 has 11 amino acids. The CDR3 loop is CAWSRAYEQYF. CDR3 bases: TGTGCCTGGAGTAGGGCCTACGAGCAGTACTTC.

The chain uses TRBV6-4 and TRBJ1-5; D call uncertain. CDR1 is MRHNA, CDR2 SNTAGT, per germline. The CDR3 has 13 amino acids. V was cut by 3 bases and J by 7 bases, with 10 bases left in between. CDR3 sequence reads: CASSEDFGQPQHF. CDR3 DNA sequence: TGTGCCAGCAGTGAGGATTTTGGGCAGCCCCAGCATTTT.

The rearrangement joins TRBV7-2 to TRBJ2-7, with D hard to call. The V gene lost 2 bases and the J gene lost 2 bases, with 4 bases spanning the gap. The CDR3 spans 12 residues. Per the germline V gene, CDR1 is SGHTA and CDR2 is FQGNSA. CDR3 in DNA: TGTGCCAGCAGCTTATCACCCTACGAGCAGTACTTC. It is translated as CASSLSPYEQYF.

This rearrangement joins TRBV7-3 to TRBJ2-6; 8 bases are shared with TRBD1. After removal of 5 bases from V and 2 bases from J, the junction contained 14 bases not matched to a gene. CDR3 size: 19 residues. Per the germline V gene, CDR1 is SGHTA and CDR2 is FQGTGA. In DNA form, the CDR3 reads TGTGCCAGCAGCCTCCTCGGACAGGGTTATTCGGCTGGGGCCAACGTCCTGACTTTC. Encoded protein: CASSLLGQGYSAGANVLTF.

The chain employs TRBV7-2 and TRBJ2-7; 9 positions match TRBD2. The CDR3 consists of 14 residues. Trimming removed 3 bases from V and 3 bases from J; junction bases left unmatched: 3. Germline assignment: CDR1 SGHTA and CDR2 FQGNSA. The CDR3 nucleotides are TGTGCCAGCAGCTTTAATAGCGGGGGCTACGAGCAGTACTTC. This encodes CASSFNSGGYEQYF.

This chain joins TRBV6-1 and TRBJ2-7, with 12 bases identical to TRBD2. This CDR3 contains 15 residues. The germline gives CDR1 MNHNS, CDR2 SASEGT. The trim removed 4 bases at V and 3 bases at J, leaving 4 bases unmatched. CDR3 protein: CASSAGLAGYYEQYF. The CDR3 DNA follows: TGTGCCAGCAGTGCCGGACTAGCGGGATACTACGAGCAGTACTTC.

V gene TRBV28 combines with J gene TRBJ2-7; D remains ambiguous. This CDR3 comprises 12 residues. Germline CDR1 is MDHEN and CDR2 is SYDVKM. Trimming stripped 4 bases from V and 6 bases from J, with 10 bases between. CDR3 protein: CASSSQVPEQYF. The CDR3 DNA reads as TGTGCCAGCAGTTCTCAAGTTCCCGAGCAGTACTTC.

The rearrangement uses TRBV7-3 and TRBJ2-2; 11 bases match TRBD1. Trimming took 5 bases from V and 5 from J; bases not matched to a gene: 4. From germline, CDR1 is SGHTA and CDR2 FQGTGA. The CDR3 consists of 15 residues. The CDR3 DNA reads TGTGCCAGCAGCGTAGGGACAGGGGGGACCGGGGAGCTGTTTTTT. The encoded protein is CASSVGTGGTGELFF.

CDR3 nucleotides: TGTGCCAGCAGACCTACAGGGAATTATTATGGCTACACCTTC. Its protein product is CASRPTGNYYGYTF. This chain uses TRBV27 with TRBJ1-2; a weak D match, TRBD1 (6 bases). The CDR3 length is 14 residues. The germline V gene has CDR1 MNHEY and CDR2 SMNVEV (reference sequence). V gave up 6 bases and J gave up 5 bases, with 16 bases separating them.